This note documents a single TCR beta chain sequence. The data stem from a study of cytomegalovirus exposure and HLA in healthy donors. For the study at large: Of the donors genotyped, 300 to 500 in all, 75% to 90% fell in the Caucasian-associated ancestry cluster.

In germline, CDR1 is MDHEN, CDR2 SYDVKM. V lost 6 bases and J 5 bases, leaving 16 bases between the germline ends. This CDR3 is 15 amino acids long. Amplification used 60 Vbeta primers and 13 Jbeta primers. Method: immunoSEQ multiplex PCR; TCRdb's copy keeps in-frame clones and lacks some. The sample has about 170,000 clones, 82% seen once; the top ten hold over 1.2%. Donors sampled were nominally healthy, though unrecorded immune exposures were likely. The J gene is TRBJ1-4, the V gene TRBV28; D is perhaps TRBD1 (5 bases). Source material: PBMCs. The sequence was collected from a girl between 5 and 17 years old in good health and CMV-seropositive. The CDR3 DNA follows: TGTGCCAGCAGCCAAGGCGGGACGGCAAATGAAAAACTGTTTTTT. This codes for CASSQGGTANEKLFF.